A single sample is the source of the 20 T cell receptor beta chains below, sequenced in a study of PD-L1 blockade in urothelial cancer. The data were produced by immunoSEQ multiplex PCR, yet TCRdb's version contains in-frame clones alone and is incomplete. The repertoire has tens of thousands of clones, 80% of them found once; the top ten carry around 15%. Regarding time point: pretreatment peripheral blood. The specimen comprised PBMCs, sampled around atezolizumab (anti-PD-L1) treatment. All receptors derive from a man aged 55 to 69 with urothelial cancer.

This rearrangement joins TRBV5-6 to TRBJ2-1, with 9 bases lining up with TRBD2. V was clipped by 4 bases and J by 12 bases; unmatched bases: 11. Germline CDR1 and CDR2: SGHDT and YYEEEE. The CDR3 totals 14 residues. CDR3 in amino acids: CASSHTSGPRWQFF. The CDR3 coding sequence is TGTGCCAGCAGCCATACTAGCGGGCCAAGGTGGCAGTTCTTC.

The chain has TRBV7-2 and TRBJ1-3; no clear D. Germline lookup yields CDR1 SGHTA and CDR2 FQGNSA. V shed 1 base and J shed 3 bases, with 10 bases lying between them. This CDR3 contains 15 residues. The CDR3 region has the DNA TGTGCCAGCAGCTTAGTGGCAGGATATGGAAACACCATATATTTT. It encodes CASSLVAGYGNTIYF.

This clone turned up a few times. V gene TRBV6-1 combines with J gene TRBJ1-5; perhaps TRBD1 as D (6 bases). Germline V gene lookup returns CDR1 MNHNS and CDR2 SASEGT. This CDR3 has 17 amino acids. V was cut by 3 bases and J by 6 bases, with 21 bases left in between. The CDR3 nucleotides are TGTGCCAGCAGTGAGGCCGGGATGGGGGAGGGGGGTCAGCCCCAGCATTTT. It specifies CASSEAGMGEGGQPQHF.

The chain combines TRBV5-1 with TRBJ2-3; TRBD1 aligns across 8 bases. The germline CDR1 and CDR2 sequences are SGHRS and YFSETQ. CDR3 length equals 15 residues. After removal of 0 bases from V and 0 bases from J, the junction contained 0 bases not matched to a gene. The CDR3 here is CASSLGQGSTDTQYF. CDR3 bases: TGCGCCAGCAGCTTGGGACAGGGGAGCACAGATACGCAGTATTTT. Full variable domain (remainder filled in from reference TRBV5-1 and TRBJ2-3): KAGVTQTPRYLIKTRGQQVTLSCSPISGHRSVSWYQQTPGQGLQFLFEYFSETQRNKGNFPGRFSGRQFSNSRSEMNVSTLELGDSALYLCASSLGQGSTDTQYFGPGTRLTVL.

The J gene is TRBJ1-3, the V gene TRBV5-5; tentatively, D is TRBD1 (6 bases). This CDR3 region has 16 residues. Germline CDR1 is SGHKS and CDR2 is YYEKEE (reference sequence). V lost 3 bases and J lost 4, with 17 bases in between. CDR3 DNA sequence: TGTGCCAGCAGCTGGAGTATGGGGGCTTGGGGAAACACCATATATTTT. This codes for CASSWSMGAWGNTIYF. The full variable domain, completed using reference TRBV5-5 and TRBJ1-3, is DAGVTQSPTHLIKTRGQQVTLRCSPISGHKSVSWYQQVLGQGPQFIFQYYEKEERGRGNFPDRFSARQFPNYSSELNVNALLLGDSALYLCASSWSMGAWGNTIYFGEGSWLTVV.

The chain is built from TRBV5-6 and TRBJ2-3, with TRBD2 as a possible D gene (5 bases). Germline-derived CDR1 and CDR2 are SGHDT and YYEEEE. CDR3 length equals 15 residues. V was trimmed by 4 bases and J by 2 bases, leaving 14 bases between them. The CDR3 coding sequence is TGTGCCAGCAGCCCGGACTTGTTTGCCACAGATACGCAGTATTTT. It encodes CASSPDLFATDTQYF.

V and J are TRBV7-9 and TRBJ2-3, with a tentative D call TRBD2 (6 bases). Germline values: CDR1 SEHNR, CDR2 FQNEAQ (reference sequence). Trimming removed 1 base from V and 2 bases from J, with 13 bases in between. The CDR3 has 16 residues. Here the CDR3 reads CASSLGVASDTDTQYF. The CDR3 coding sequence is TGTGCCAGCAGCTTAGGGGTGGCTAGCGACACAGATACGCAGTATTTT.

A word on this clone: The junction departs from the called germline gene at one end, perhaps through a read error. The chain couples TRBV4-1 to TRBJ1-4; 7 nucleotides match TRBD1. Per germline, CDR1 MGHRA and CDR2 YSYEKL. The CDR3 runs 12 residues. CDR3 DNA sequence: TGCGCCAGCAGCCAAGAACGACAGGGTCTGGTTTTT. Translating gives CASSQERQGLVF.

This chain uses TRBV28 with TRBJ1-5; possible D gene TRBD1, 5 bases. The CDR3 runs 15 residues. The ends were cut back, 6 bases at V and 4 bases at J, with 16 bases in the middle. Germline V gene data show CDR1 as MDHEN and CDR2 as SYDVKM. DNA for the CDR3: TGTGCCAGCAGCTCTGAAGGGGCGGCAAATCAGCCCCAGCATTTT. Protein sequence: CASSSEGAANQPQHF.

The chain combines TRBV18 with TRBJ2-5; 7 positions agree with TRBD1. Germline V gives CDR1 KGHSH, CDR2 LQKENI. This CDR3 comprises 15 residues. The J segment lost 5 bases and the V segment lost 3 bases, leaving 9 bases of the junction unmatched. The CDR3 reads CASSPRTGEGETQYF. The CDR3 DNA is TGTGCCAGCTCACCCCGGACAGGCGAGGGGGAGACCCAGTACTTC.

The chain carries TRBV19 and TRBJ1-2; 8 bases map to TRBD1. The CDR3 runs to 15 residues. CDR1 is LNHDA, CDR2 SQIVND, per germline (reference sequence). After removal of 9 bases from V and 6 bases from J, the junction contained 15 bases not matched to a gene. CDR3 region: CASTWTGLGQDGYTF. CDR3 DNA: TGTGCCAGCACCTGGACAGGGCTTGGACAGGATGGCTACACCTTC. Together with reference TRBV19 and TRBJ1-2, the CDR3 gives the full variable domain: DGGITQSPKYLFRKEGQNVTLSCEQNLNHDAMYWYRQDPGQGLRLIYYSQIVNDFQKGDIAEGYSVSREKKESFPLTVTSAQKNPTAFYLCASTWTGLGQDGYTFGSGTRLTVV.

The chain links TRBV10-2 to TRBJ2-3; D gene ambiguous. Germline assignment: CDR1 WSHSY and CDR2 SAAADI. V lost 4 bases and J lost 4, with 9 bases in between. This CDR3 spans 13 amino acids. The CDR3 sequence: CASSGAWADTQYF. Written as DNA, the CDR3 is TGCGCCAGCAGTGGGGCATGGGCAGATACGCAGTATTTT.

This chain connects TRBV5-1 to TRBJ2-2, with D possibly being TRBD2 (5 bases). Trimming pared 0 bases from V and 5 bases from J, leaving 8 bases between. The germline V gene has CDR1 SGHRS and CDR2 YFSETQ. This CDR3 is built from 14 residues. The chain's CDR3 is CASSLGQRTGELFF. In nucleotides, the CDR3 is TGCGCCAGCAGCTTGGGCCAGCGGACCGGGGAGCTGTTTTTT. Based on the CDR3 plus reference TRBV5-1 and TRBJ2-2, the full variable domain is KAGVTQTPRYLIKTRGQQVTLSCSPISGHRSVSWYQQTPGQGLQFLFEYFSETQRNKGNFPGRFSGRQFSNSRSEMNVSTLELGDSALYLCASSLGQRTGELFFGEGSRLTVL.

The DNA for the CDR3 is TGTGCCAGCTGGGGCGCTGGGACTGAAGCTTTCTTT. Translation gives CASWGAGTEAFF. The V and J genes are TRBV19 and TRBJ1-1, with a weak D call TRBD1 (5 bases). The CDR3 consists of 12 residues. Germline V gene sequence: CDR1 LNHDA, CDR2 SQIVND (reference sequence). V shed 9 bases and J shed 5 bases, with 13 bases lying between them.

This clone has more than one count but fewer than ten. This rearrangement joins TRBV18 to TRBJ2-7; D may be TRBD2 (6 bases). Germline V lookup: CDR1 KGHSH, CDR2 LQKENI. The length of the CDR3 is 14 residues. V gave up 3 bases and J gave up 2 bases, with 11 bases separating them. In DNA, the CDR3 is TGTGCCAGCTCACCCGCCGGGAGCACCTACGAGCAGTACTTC. Protein: CASSPAGSTYEQYF. The whole variable domain, remainder taken from reference TRBV18 and TRBJ2-7, is NAGVMQNPRHLVRRRGQEARLRCSPMKGHSHVYWYRQLPEEGLKFMVYLQKENIIDESGMPKERFSAEFPKEGPSILRIQQVVRGDSAAYFCASSPAGSTYEQYFGPGTRLTVT.

This chain uses TRBV6-4 with TRBJ1-2, with a tentative D call TRBD1 (6 bases). This CDR3 spans 15 amino acids. In germline, CDR1 is MRHNA, CDR2 SNTAGT. Between the trimmed V and J ends, which lost 2 bases and 8 bases, there was a span of 18 bases. CDR3 region: CASSDPPSGQIGYTF. The CDR3 nucleotides read TGTGCCAGCAGTGACCCGCCTAGCGGACAGATCGGCTACACCTTC.

CDR3 nucleotides: TGTGCCAGCAGCTCAAAAAGGCAGGCCCCCTACGAGCAGTACTTC. Translated, it gives CASSSKRQAPYEQYF. The V and J genes are TRBV7-2 and TRBJ2-7, with D uncertain. CDR1 SGHTA and CDR2 FQGNSA come from the germline V gene. The CDR3 consists of 15 residues. V was trimmed by 4 bases and J by 2 bases, leaving 15 bases between them.

The chain recombines TRBV7-2 with TRBJ2-5, with a weak D call TRBD2 (6 bases). CDR3 length: 15 residues. Trimming took off 3 bases at V and 2 bases at J, with 13 bases between the two ends. Germline V gene sequence: CDR1 SGHTA, CDR2 FQGNSA. DNA for the CDR3: TGTGCCAGCAGCTTTAACTCCGGGGGACAAGAGACCCAGTACTTC. It codes for CASSFNSGGQETQYF.

Sample share makes this clone medium-sized. V gene TRBV7-9 combines with J gene TRBJ1-1, with 9 nucleotides matching TRBD1. Germline lookup yields CDR1 SEHNR and CDR2 FQNEAQ (reference sequence). The V gene end was trimmed by 4 bases and the J gene end by 5 bases; junction bases not matched to a gene: 2. This CDR3 comprises 13 residues. The CDR3 sequence: CASSSGQGTEAFF. The CDR3 DNA follows: TGTGCCAGCAGCTCAGGACAGGGGACTGAAGCTTTCTTT.

This clone was seen only once. The chain has TRBV7-2 and TRBJ1-1, with D possibly matching TRBD1 (5 bases). V lost 7 bases and J lost 4, with 13 bases in between. The CDR3 is 13 amino acids. The germline gives CDR1 SGHTA, CDR2 FQGNSA. The CDR3 DNA is TGTGCCAGCATGGGGTGGGGGGGCACTGAAGCTTTCTTT. This encodes CASMGWGGTEAFF.